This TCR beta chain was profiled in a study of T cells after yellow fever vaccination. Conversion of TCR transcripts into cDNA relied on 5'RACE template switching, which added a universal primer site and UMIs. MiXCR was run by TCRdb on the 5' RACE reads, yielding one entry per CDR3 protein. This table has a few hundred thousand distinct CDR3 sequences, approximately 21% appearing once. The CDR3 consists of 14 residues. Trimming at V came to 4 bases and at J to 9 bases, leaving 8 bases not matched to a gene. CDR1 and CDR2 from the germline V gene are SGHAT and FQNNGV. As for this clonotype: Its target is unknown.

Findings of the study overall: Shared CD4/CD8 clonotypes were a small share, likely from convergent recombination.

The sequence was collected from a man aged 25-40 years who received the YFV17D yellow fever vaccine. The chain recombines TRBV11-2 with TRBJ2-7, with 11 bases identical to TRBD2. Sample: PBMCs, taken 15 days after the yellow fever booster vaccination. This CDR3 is CASSWEGTSGGQYF. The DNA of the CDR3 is TGTGCCAGCAGCTGGGAAGGGACTAGCGGCGGGCAGTACTTC.